This TCR beta chain was captured by sequencing in a study of beta chain features in type 1 diabetes. For the study at large: Over all samples combined, fewer than 130,000,000 sorted cells were examined.

As every portion of the isolated RNA was reverse transcribed, the sequencing read expressed TCRB transcripts. The protocol was immunoSEQ multiplex PCR, while the TCRdb copy is restricted to in-frame clones and leaves out a portion. This table has a few hundred thousand clones, roughly 11% appearing once. This clone turned up a few times. The sample has other DNA sequences that encode this CDR3 too. Populations obtained by sorting all exceeded 95% purity. This CDR3 region has 14 residues. The V and J ends lost 1 base and 5 bases, in that order; junction bases with no gene match: 4. The V gene's germline CDR1 is LNHNV and CDR2 YYDKDF (reference sequence).

J is TRBJ2-5 and V is TRBV15, with 7 bases aligning to TRBD2. The sequenced sample consisted of naive CD4+ T cells from blood. The source of this sequence is a woman in her thirties in good health. CDR3 sequence reads: CATSRGGGLETQYF. CDR3 in DNA: TGTGCCACCAGCAGAGGGGGGGGACTGGAGACCCAGTACTTC. Drawing the rest from reference TRBV15 and TRBJ2-5, the complete variable domain is DAMVIQNPRYQVTQFGKPVTLSCSQTLNHNVMYWYQQKSSQAPKLLFHYYDKDFNNEADTPDNFQSRRPNTSFCFLDIRSPGLGDTAMYLCATSRGGGLETQYFGPGTRLLVL.